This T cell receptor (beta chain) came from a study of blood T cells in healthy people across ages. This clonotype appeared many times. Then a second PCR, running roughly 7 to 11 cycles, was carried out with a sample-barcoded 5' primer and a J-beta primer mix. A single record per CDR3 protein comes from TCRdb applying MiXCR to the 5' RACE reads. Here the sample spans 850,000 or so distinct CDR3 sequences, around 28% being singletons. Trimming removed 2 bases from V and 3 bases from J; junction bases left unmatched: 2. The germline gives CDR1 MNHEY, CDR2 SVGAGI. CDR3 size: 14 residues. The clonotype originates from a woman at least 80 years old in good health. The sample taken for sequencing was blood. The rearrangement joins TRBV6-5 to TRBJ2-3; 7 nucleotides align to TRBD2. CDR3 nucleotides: TGTGCCAGCAGTTACCAACTAGCGACAGATACGCAGTATTTT. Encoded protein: CASSYQLATDTQYF.